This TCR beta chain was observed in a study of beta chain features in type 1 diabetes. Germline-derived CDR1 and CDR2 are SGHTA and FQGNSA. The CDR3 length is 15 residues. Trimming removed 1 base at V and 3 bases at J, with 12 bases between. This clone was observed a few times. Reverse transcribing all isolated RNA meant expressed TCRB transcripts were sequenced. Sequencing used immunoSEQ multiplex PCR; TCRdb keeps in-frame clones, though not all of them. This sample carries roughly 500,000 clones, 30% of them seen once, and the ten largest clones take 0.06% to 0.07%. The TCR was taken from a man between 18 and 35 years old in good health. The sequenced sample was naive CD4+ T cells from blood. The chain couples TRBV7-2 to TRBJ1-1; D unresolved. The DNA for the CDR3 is TGTGCCAGCAGCTTAGTGTTGGGTTTTGACACTGAAGCTTTCTTT. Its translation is CASSLVLGFDTEAFF. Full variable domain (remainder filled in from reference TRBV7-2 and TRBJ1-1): GAGVSQSPSNKVTEKGKDVELRCDPISGHTALYWYRQSLGQGLEFLIYFQGNSAPDKSGLPSDRFSAERTGGSVSTLTIQRTQQEDSAVYLCASSLVLGFDTEAFFGQGTRLTVV.